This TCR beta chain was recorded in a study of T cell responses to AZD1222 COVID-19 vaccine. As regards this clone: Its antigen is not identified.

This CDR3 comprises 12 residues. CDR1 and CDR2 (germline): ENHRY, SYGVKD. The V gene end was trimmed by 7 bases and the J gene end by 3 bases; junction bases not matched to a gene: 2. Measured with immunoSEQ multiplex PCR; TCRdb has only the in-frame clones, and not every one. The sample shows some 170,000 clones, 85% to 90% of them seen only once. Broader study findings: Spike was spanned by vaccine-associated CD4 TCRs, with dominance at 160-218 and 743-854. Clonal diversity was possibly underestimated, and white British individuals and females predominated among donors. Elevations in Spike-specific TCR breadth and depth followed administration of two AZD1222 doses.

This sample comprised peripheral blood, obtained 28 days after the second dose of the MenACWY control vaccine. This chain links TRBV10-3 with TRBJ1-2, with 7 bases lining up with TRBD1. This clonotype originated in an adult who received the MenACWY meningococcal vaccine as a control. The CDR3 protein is CAINTGDYGYTF. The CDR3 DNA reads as TGTGCCATCAACACAGGGGACTATGGCTACACCTTC.